This T cell receptor (beta chain) emerged from a study of cytomegalovirus exposure and HLA in healthy donors. The V gene's germline CDR1 is SGHAT and CDR2 FQNNGV. V lost 5 bases to trimming and J lost 4 bases; unmatched junction nucleotides: 17. This CDR3 is 18 amino acids long. This clone was seen more than once but under ten times. PCR used 60 Vbeta primers and 13 Jbeta primers. TCRdb's table, derived via immunoSEQ multiplex PCR, lists solely in-frame clones and lacks some. The profile covers around 150,000 clones, with 72% appearing a single time and less than 4.5% taken by the ten largest. The sequence derives from a man aged 45-60 years in good health and CMV-seropositive. Sequences were obtained from PBMCs. J is TRBJ1-3 and V is TRBV11-2; 7 bases line up with TRBD1. This CDR3 is CASSPQIGTAPEGNTIYF. The DNA of the CDR3 is TGTGCCAGCAGCCCTCAAATCGGGACAGCCCCTGAAGGAAACACCATATATTTT.